These 10 T cell receptor beta chains came from one sample sequenced in a study of CD8 T cells in ankylosing spondylitis. Study findings and constraints: Blood from ankylosing spondylitis patients appeared to carry a characteristic roughly 8-variant TCR beta motif.

No antigen has been assigned to these receptors. TCRdb re-analysed the 5' RACE reads in MiXCR, keeping a single row per CDR3 protein. The table includes about 540,000 distinct CDR3 sequences, roughly 13% detected once. The sequencing input was blood, either unsorted or a sorted T cell fraction (not recorded which). The receptors originated from a male donor with ankylosing spondylitis.

This clonotype appeared many times. The chain uses TRBV20-1 and TRBJ2-2; maybe TRBD2 (5 bases). This CDR3 has 13 amino acids. Germline V gene data show CDR1 as DFQATT and CDR2 as SNEGSKA (reference sequence). V was pared by 6 bases and J by 6 bases, with 14 bases between. Written as DNA, the CDR3 is TGCAGTGCGGAGCCTGGACTGGCCGGGGAGCTGTTTTTT. Protein product: CSAEPGLAGELFF.

The chain couples TRBV12-3 or TRBV12-4 to TRBJ2-7, with D unclear. V dropped 3 bases and J dropped 10 bases, with 19 bases sitting between them. The CDR3 consists of 14 residues. The CDR3 spells CASSFSAPLGEQYF. CDR3 DNA: TGTGCCAGCAGTTTCTCGGCTCCCCTAGGTGAACAGTACTTC.

This clonotype was counted a few times. CDR3 nucleotide sequence: TGTGCCAGCAGCTGGGCTAGCGGGAGGGCCGGCGATACGCAGTATTTT. Its translation: CASSWASGRAGDTQYF. This chain uses TRBV7-2 with TRBJ2-3; 12 nucleotides agree with TRBD2. Germline-derived CDR1 and CDR2 are SGHTA and FQGNSA. Losses at the gene ends were 4 bases for V and 6 bases for J; bases not matched to a gene: 8. The CDR3 runs to 16 residues.

This CDR3 is CASSPFSPTSGGRGGQFF. CDR3 nucleotides: TGTGCCAGCAGCCCCTTCTCCCCGACTAGCGGAGGTCGGGGGGGGCAGTTCTTC. The V and J genes are TRBV3-1 and TRBJ2-1; 9 bases fit TRBD2. The germline CDR1 and CDR2 sequences are LGHDT and YNNKEL (reference sequence). With 4 bases clipped from V and 12 bases from J, the junction kept 22 bases outside the gene matches. The CDR3 has 18 amino acids.

This clonotype was seen a few times. V is TRBV14 and J is TRBJ1-4; a weak D match, TRBD1 (5 bases). CDR1 is SGHDN and CDR2 is FVKESK in the germline V gene. The V end was cut by 0 bases, the J end by 4 bases, with 12 bases between. The CDR3 runs to 16 residues. Written as DNA, the CDR3 is TGTGCCAGCAGCCAAGATCGAGGGGAGATTAATGAAAAACTGTTTTTT. Its protein product is CASSQDRGEINEKLFF. Using reference TRBV14 and TRBJ1-4 for the parts outside the CDR3, the full variable domain is EAGVTQFPSHSVIEKGQTVTLRCDPISGHDNLYWYRRVMGKEIKFLLHFVKESKQDESGMPNNRFLAERTGGTYSTLKVQPAELEDSGVYFCASSQDRGEINEKLFFGSGTQLSVL.

The gene calls are TRBV7-2 and TRBJ2-1, with D tentatively TRBD1 (6 bases). V was trimmed by 4 bases and J by 6 bases, leaving 19 bases between them. The CDR3 sequence is 16 residues long. Germline V CDR1 and CDR2: SGHTA, FQGNSA. The CDR3 protein is CASSSEIPQGANEQFF. The CDR3 DNA reads as TGTGCCAGCAGCTCCGAGATTCCACAGGGTGCCAATGAGCAGTTCTTC.

V and J are TRBV24-1 and TRBJ2-2; 8 nucleotides agree with TRBD2. The CDR3 contains 15 residues. V shed 9 bases, J shed 6 bases, and the junction held 11 bases outside the gene matches. Germline V gives CDR1 KGHDR, CDR2 SFDVKD. The CDR3 loop is CATGSVGRVSGELFF. CDR3 nucleotide sequence: TGTGCCACCGGCTCTGTCGGGAGGGTTTCCGGGGAGCTGTTTTTT.

The table lists this clonotype with many counts. This sequence joins TRBV6-1 and TRBJ2-5; D could derive from TRBD1 or TRBD2 (6 bases each). Germline V gene data show CDR1 as MNHNS and CDR2 as SASEGT. Trimming removed 5 bases at V and 4 bases at J, with 17 bases between. The CDR3 totals 15 residues. The CDR3 here is CASSRLWGAGETQYF. CDR3 DNA: TGTGCCAGCAGTAGGTTATGGGGGGCCGGAGAGACCCAGTACTTC.

This clonotype was observed a few times. The chain has TRBV18 and TRBJ2-1; tentatively, D is TRBD1 or TRBD2 (5 bases each). This CDR3 has 17 residues. Trimming shortened V by 1 base and J by 3 bases, and 16 bases separated the two germline ends. Germline-derived CDR1 and CDR2 are KGHSH and LQKENI. The CDR3 sequence is CASSPLRIWGNYNEQFF. CDR3 bases: TGTGCCAGCTCACCACTACGGATCTGGGGGAACTACAATGAGCAGTTCTTC.

This chain connects TRBV28 to TRBJ1-2; 7 nucleotides line up with TRBD1. Germline lookup yields CDR1 MDHEN and CDR2 SYDVKM. The CDR3 extends over 15 amino acids. After removal of 2 bases from V and 4 bases from J, the junction contained 7 bases not matched to a gene. The CDR3 region is CASSLRAGGGYGYTF. CDR3 sequence (DNA): TGTGCCAGCAGTTTAAGGGCAGGGGGTGGCTATGGCTACACCTTC.